This record covers a single T cell receptor beta chain. Its antigen is not identified. TCRdb keeps only in-frame clones here, not all; method: immunoSEQ multiplex PCR. The sample consists of tens of thousands of clones, roughly 91% of them appearing once. The CDR3 is 14 amino acids. Germline V gene lookup returns CDR1 SGDLS and CDR2 YYNGEE. V lost 4 bases to trimming and J lost 2 bases, with 13 bases between them. The sample belongs to a study of T cell responses to AZD1222 COVID-19 vaccine. Regarding the study as a whole: Donors in the cohort were predominantly white British and more often female, and clonal diversity was possibly underestimated.

The chain carries TRBV9 and TRBJ2-7; D remains unclear. This specimen was peripheral blood, taken 28 days after the second AZD1222 dose. The clonotype comes from an adult who received the AZD1222 COVID-19 vaccine. DNA for the CDR3: TGTGCCAGCAGCCCAGTTGGAGTGACCTACGAGCAGTACTTC. Translated: CASSPVGVTYEQYF.